What follows is one TCR beta chain and its context. This sample was taken from a study of blood T cell repertoires in COVID-19. Study context: T cells, B-cell-depleted T cells, or PBMCs supplied cDNA or gDNA.

Germline V CDR1 and CDR2: DFQATT, SNEGSKA (reference sequence). The CDR3 spans 11 residues. V shed 2 bases and J shed 3 bases, with 5 bases lying between them. The method was immunoSEQ multiplex PCR; TCRdb's version includes in-frame clones alone and lacks a portion of them. The data contain 350,000 to 400,000 clones, nearly 90% of them singletons. Sample: peripheral blood. The chain uses TRBV20-1 and TRBJ2-7; D remains ambiguous. This receptor was identified in a man aged 18 to 30 with active or convalescent COVID-19. DNA of the CDR3: TGCAGTGCTAGACCGAGCTACGAGCAGTACTTC. Translated: CSARPSYEQYF.